This T cell receptor beta chain came from a study of shared clonotypes between healthy human individuals. Study-wide findings and caveats: For naive CD4 cells, approximately 5% of clonotypes were shared across a handful of donors.

A remark on this clone: The antigen remains unidentified.

Method: immunoSEQ multiplex PCR; TCRdb's copy keeps in-frame clones and lacks some. The sample lists approximately 1,000,000 clones, around 77% occurring once. This CDR3 comprises 12 residues. Trimming removed 8 bases from V and 5 bases from J, with 10 bases in between. Germline V gene sequence: CDR1 LNHDA, CDR2 SQIVND (reference sequence). The clonotype originates from a man aged 18 to 30 in good health. Some clones in this sample may be carry-over from other donors' samples. The specimen sequenced was memory CD4+ T cells from PBMCs. Noted subset: CD45RA-negative fraction. This chain joins TRBV19 and TRBJ1-5; D is unresolved. CDR3 bases: TGTGCCAGTCGGTTGAGCCATCAGCCCCAGCATTTT. This codes for CASRLSHQPQHF.